Below, 23 T cell receptor beta chains from the same sample are listed, as sequenced in a study of CD8 T cells in Susac syndrome. When the RNA was reverse transcribed, random hexamers were used with an input of roughly 0.5 to 1 ug. TCRdb fed the immunoSEQ multiplex PCR reads into MiXCR, producing one record per CDR3 protein. The sample lists about 100,000 distinct CDR3 sequences, about 95% occurring once. The sample was CD8+ T cells from PBMCs. The receptor source for this set is a human donor with Susac syndrome.

V usage is TRBV4-1 and J usage is TRBJ1-1, with TRBD1 matching over 7 bases. The CDR3 sequence is 14 residues long. The ends lost 4 bases at V and 4 bases at J; junction bases unmatched: 6. In germline, CDR1 is MGHRA, CDR2 YSYEKL. The CDR3 bases are TGCGCCAGCAGCCCACAGGGGAAGAGCACTGAAGCTTTCTTT. This sequence encodes CASSPQGKSTEAFF.

This chain joins TRBV19 and TRBJ2-7, with no clear D. The CDR3 has 13 residues. V lost 6 bases and J 0 bases, leaving 9 bases between the germline ends. The V gene's germline CDR1 is LNHDA and CDR2 SQIVND (reference sequence). In DNA, the CDR3 is TGTGCCAGTAGAGAAACAGCCTCCTACGAGCAGTACTTC. Amino acids: CASRETASYEQYF.

The V call is TRBV18, the J call TRBJ1-2; 11 bases map to TRBD1. The V gene end was trimmed by 4 bases and the J gene end by 0 bases; junction bases not matched to a gene: 4. This CDR3 region has 16 residues. Germline values: CDR1 KGHSH, CDR2 LQKENI. CDR3: CASSRTGQGANYGYTF. The CDR3, as DNA: TGTGCCAGCTCACGTACGGGACAGGGGGCTAACTATGGCTACACCTTC.

The chain links TRBV24-1 to TRBJ2-7, with a tentative D call TRBD2 (5 bases). Deletions cut 7 bases from V and 2 bases from J, with 17 bases between. The CDR3 spans 15 residues. Per germline, CDR1 KGHDR and CDR2 SFDVKD. The CDR3 protein is CATRCGPDLPYEQYF. DNA of the CDR3: TGTGCCACCAGATGCGGGCCGGACTTACCCTACGAGCAGTACTTC.

CDR3 DNA sequence: TGCAGCGTTGAATCTCAGGGGTTACAGGAGCAGTACTTC. This sequence encodes CSVESQGLQEQYF. The chain employs TRBV29-1 and TRBJ2-7; tentative D call: TRBD1 (6 bases). V was clipped by 2 bases and J by 7 bases, with 15 bases between them. CDR3 size: 13 residues. Germline V CDR1 and CDR2: SQVTM, ANQGSEA.

The J gene is TRBJ2-1, the V gene TRBV18; 10 nucleotides agree with TRBD2. V was clipped by 5 bases and J by 4 bases; unmatched bases: 2. The CDR3 is made up of 14 amino acids. CDR1 is KGHSH and CDR2 is LQKENI in the germline V gene. The CDR3 sequence: CASSSAGGYNEQFF. DNA for the CDR3: TGTGCCAGCTCATCAGCGGGAGGGTACAATGAGCAGTTCTTC.

The chain is built from TRBV5-1 and TRBJ2-7; D is unresolved. The CDR3 runs to 14 residues. The germline V gene has CDR1 SGHRS and CDR2 YFSETQ. V lost 0 bases, J lost 6 bases, and 13 bases lay in between. Here the CDR3 DNA reads TGCGCCAGCAGCTTGGAAAGCATGGTGGGCGAGCAGTACTTC. It specifies CASSLESMVGEQYF.

This rearrangement joins TRBV20-1 to TRBJ2-7; the match to TRBD1 covers 10 bases. Per the germline V gene, CDR1 is DFQATT and CDR2 is SNEGSKA (reference sequence). The CDR3 sequence is 15 residues long. V lost 0 bases and J lost 5; bases outside the gene matches: 7. DNA for the CDR3: TGCAGTGCTAGAGATCTTCGACAGGGGGCCCACGAGCAGTACTTC. Translated, it gives CSARDLRQGAHEQYF.

V and J are TRBV20-1 and TRBJ2-7; no firm D call. Germline values: CDR1 DFQATT, CDR2 SNEGSKA (reference sequence). This CDR3 comprises 15 residues. Trimming took off 3 bases at V and 5 bases at J, with 20 bases between the two ends. CDR3 sequence (DNA): TGCAGTGCTAGCGGTACCGGCCTAGGACGAGACGAGCAGTACTTC. This codes for CSASGTGLGRDEQYF.

The genes are TRBV28 and TRBJ2-3; 8 nucleotides agree with TRBD1. Trimming removed 5 bases from V and 6 bases from J; junction bases left unmatched: 10. This CDR3 contains 15 residues. Germline V gene data show CDR1 as MDHEN and CDR2 as SYDVKM. The CDR3 DNA is TGTGCCAGCAGTAGACCCGGGACAGGTCTGGATACGCAGTATTTT. The encoded protein is CASSRPGTGLDTQYF.

The gene calls are TRBV3-1 and TRBJ1-5; 12 bases are a match to TRBD1. V trimming: 4 bases; J trimming: 10 bases; junction bases outside the gene matches: 2. This CDR3 is built from 13 residues. Germline CDR1 reads LGHDT; CDR2 reads YNNKEL (reference sequence). The chain's CDR3 is CASSPGQGAPQHF. The CDR3 DNA reads TGTGCCAGCAGCCCGGGACAGGGGGCACCCCAGCATTTT.

The V gene is TRBV6-4, the J gene TRBJ2-3; 11 bases are shared with TRBD2. The V segment lost 0 bases and the J segment 4 bases; nucleotides outside the gene matches: 0. Germline values: CDR1 MRHNA, CDR2 SNTAGT. The CDR3 is 15 residues long. As DNA, the CDR3 is TGTGCCAGCAGTGACTCACTAGCGGGGGCAGATACGCAGTATTTT. Its protein is CASSDSLAGADTQYF.

The V and J genes are TRBV7-9 and TRBJ2-4; no clear D gene. This CDR3 has 12 amino acids. From germline, CDR1 is SEHNR and CDR2 FQNEAQ (reference sequence). Between the trimmed V and J ends, which lost 10 bases and 0 bases, there was a span of 7 bases. CDR3 nucleotides: TGTGCCACCTCCTTAGCCAAAAACATTCAGTACTTC. Its protein product is CATSLAKNIQYF.

This rearrangement joins TRBV19 to TRBJ1-5; 10 bases line up with TRBD1. The trim removed 6 bases at V and 6 bases at J, leaving 8 bases unmatched. CDR1 LNHDA and CDR2 SQIVND come from the germline V gene (reference sequence). The CDR3 spans 15 residues. The CDR3 is CASSRVGTGVQPQHF. In nucleotides, the CDR3 is TGTGCCAGTAGCAGAGTCGGGACAGGGGTTCAGCCCCAGCATTTT.

The V and J genes are TRBV29-1 and TRBJ2-6, with D uncertain. CDR1 is SQVTM and CDR2 is ANQGSEA in the germline V gene. The CDR3 extends over 13 amino acids. The ends were cut back, 2 bases at V and 1 base at J, with 3 bases in the middle. The CDR3 nucleotides are TGCAGCGTTGAACTTTCTGGGGCCAACGTCCTGACTTTC. Translating gives CSVELSGANVLTF.

The gene calls are TRBV15 and TRBJ1-4; 7 bases match TRBD1. In germline, CDR1 is LNHNV, CDR2 YYDKDF (reference sequence). V was pared by 5 bases and J by 5 bases, with 8 bases of the junction left unmatched. CDR3 length: 15 amino acids. In DNA form, the CDR3 reads TGTGCCACCAGCCCGCCTAGGGGGCAGAATGAAAAACTGTTTTTT. Translated, it gives CATSPPRGQNEKLFF.

This chain joins TRBV29-1 and TRBJ1-1; the D is unclear. Germline CDR1 SQVTM, CDR2 ANQGSEA. This CDR3 is built from 11 residues. V lost 2 bases to trimming and J lost 11 bases, with 12 bases between them. The DNA of the CDR3 is TGCAGCGTTGAACTGAGGGAGGCTGCTTTCTTT. Residues: CSVELREAAFF.

The chain is built from TRBV7-9 and TRBJ2-5; 8 nucleotides align to TRBD1. V dropped 3 bases and J dropped 2; count of bases not matched to a gene: 2. Per germline, CDR1 SEHNR and CDR2 FQNEAQ (reference sequence). CDR3 length: 14 residues. The CDR3 bases are TGTGCCAGCAGCTTGGGGGACAGGCAAGAGACCCAGTACTTC. It encodes CASSLGDRQETQYF. The whole variable domain, remainder taken from reference TRBV7-9 and TRBJ2-5, is DTGVSQNPRHKITKRGQNVTFRCDPISEHNRLYWYRQTLGQGPEFLTYFQNEAQLEKSRLLSDRFSAERPKGSFSTLEIQRTEQGDSAMYLCASSLGDRQETQYFGPGTRLLVL.

This chain connects TRBV3-1 to TRBJ2-5, with D unclear. The germline CDR1 and CDR2 sequences are LGHDT and YNNKEL (reference sequence). Trimming took off 0 bases at V and 5 bases at J, with 13 bases between the two ends. The CDR3 totals 15 residues. The CDR3: CASSQEVVVGETQYF. The CDR3 coding sequence is TGTGCCAGCAGCCAAGAGGTAGTCGTAGGGGAGACCCAGTACTTC.

CDR3: CASSQAAGRHEQYF. In DNA, the CDR3 is TGTGCCAGCAGCCAAGCGGCAGGGCGCCACGAGCAGTACTTC. The chain joins TRBV3-1 to TRBJ2-7; TRBD1 might be the D (5 bases). V was shortened by 1 base and J by 5 bases, with 12 bases between the two germline ends. Germline CDR1 LGHDT, CDR2 YNNKEL (reference sequence). The CDR3 runs 14 residues.

The V call is TRBV12-3 or TRBV12-4, the J call TRBJ2-3; 9 bases line up with TRBD2. Trimming at V came to 3 bases and at J to 1 base, leaving 2 bases not matched to a gene. This CDR3 region has 15 residues. DNA for the CDR3: TGTGCCAGCAGTTTCGCGGGGGGGCGCACAGATACGCAGTATTTT. It translates to CASSFAGGRTDTQYF.

This chain links TRBV28 with TRBJ2-5, with a tentative D call TRBD1 (5 bases). The germline V and J ends were trimmed by 2 bases and 7 bases, with 14 bases remaining between them. Germline V gene data show CDR1 as MDHEN and CDR2 as SYDVKM. The CDR3 has 14 amino acids. The CDR3 bases are TGTGCCAGCAGTTTAAGGCGCCAGGGTGGGACCCAGTACTTC. Translation gives CASSLRRQGGTQYF.

The chain links TRBV7-2 to TRBJ1-2; D unresolved. The CDR3 runs to 13 residues. Trimming removed 4 bases at V and 8 bases at J, with 14 bases between. In germline, CDR1 is SGHTA, CDR2 FQGNSA. The CDR3 reads CASSYRERGGYTF. The CDR3 DNA reads TGTGCCAGCAGCTACCGGGAGCGTGGGGGCTACACCTTC.